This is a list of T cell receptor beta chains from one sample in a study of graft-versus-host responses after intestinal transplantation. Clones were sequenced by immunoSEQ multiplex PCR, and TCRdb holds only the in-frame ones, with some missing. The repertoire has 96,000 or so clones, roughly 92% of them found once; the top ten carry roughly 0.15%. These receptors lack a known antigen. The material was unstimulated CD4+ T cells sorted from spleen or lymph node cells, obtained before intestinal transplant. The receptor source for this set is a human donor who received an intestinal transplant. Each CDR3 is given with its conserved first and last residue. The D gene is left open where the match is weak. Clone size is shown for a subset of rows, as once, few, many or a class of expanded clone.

TGTGCCAGCAGTAGGACTAGTGGGGTTGAGACCCAGTACTTC CASSRTSGVETQYF TRBJ2-5 TRBV9 TRBD2 .
TGTGCCAGCAGTTTATTGGGTGGGGGAGGTGGCTACACCTTC CASSLLGGGGGYTF TRBJ1-2 TRBV27 . .
TGTGCCAGCAGTTCCGGACGGGACTGGCCCCACAATGAGCAGTTCTTC CASSSGRDWPHNEQFF TRBJ2-1 TRBV5-4 . .
TGTGCCAGCAGCTTGGTGGGGACAGTCAACTCTGGAAACACCATATATTTT CASSLVGTVNSGNTIYF TRBJ1-3 TRBV5-6 TRBD1 .
TGTGCCAGCAGTGACCCGCAGGGGGCCTTGTACGAGCAGTACTTC CASSDPQGALYEQYF TRBJ2-7 TRBV6-4 TRBD1 .
TGTGCCATCAGTGAGTCAACGGGACTACGTACAGATACGCAGTATTTT CAISESTGLRTDTQYF TRBJ2-3 TRBV10-3 TRBD2 .
TGTGCCTGGAGTGGGGGGCCTTCGTACACCTTC CAWSGGPSYTF TRBJ1-2 TRBV30 . once
TGTGCCAGCAGCCCAGTAGCGGGAGGCACAGATACGCAGTATTTT CASSPVAGGTDTQYF TRBJ2-3 TRBV7-2 TRBD2 .
TGTGCCAGCAGTGGGCTAGGGACATCAACTAATGAAAAACTGTTTTTT CASSGLGTSTNEKLFF TRBJ1-4 TRBV25-1 . .
TGTGCCAGCAGCTTCGGGACAGGGACATGGGAGACCCAGTACTTC CASSFGTGTWETQYF TRBJ2-5 TRBV11-3 TRBD1 once
TGTGCCTGGAGTGTCCGGACTAGCCCTGAGCAGTTCTTC CAWSVRTSPEQFF TRBJ2-1 TRBV30 TRBD2 .
TGTGCCAGCAGCTTGCCCGGGACAGGGGGCTATGAGCAGTTCTTC CASSLPGTGGYEQFF TRBJ2-1 TRBV5-4 TRBD1 .
TGTGCCAGCAGTGAAATGTCAGTCGGGGCCAACGTCCTGACTTTC CASSEMSVGANVLTF TRBJ2-6 TRBV6-1 . .
TGTGCCAGTAGTACCCAGGCAACAGATACGCAGTATTTT CASSTQATDTQYF TRBJ2-3 TRBV19 . .
TGCAGCGCCACAGGGTTGGGGGCCTACGAGCAGTACTTC CSATGLGAYEQYF TRBJ2-7 TRBV29-1 . .
TGTGCCAGCAGCCTGAACCCTAACTACAATGAGCAGTTCTTC CASSLNPNYNEQFF TRBJ2-1 TRBV14 . once
TGCAGCGTTGAACAGACCTACAATGAGCAGTTCTTC CSVEQTYNEQFF TRBJ2-1 TRBV29-1 . .
TGTGCCAGCAGGGACAGGGCAGGGGAGACCCAGTACTTC CASRDRAGETQYF TRBJ2-5 TRBV27 TRBD1 .
TGTGCCAGCAGCTTAGAGCGTAGCACAGATACGCAGTATTTT CASSLERSTDTQYF TRBJ2-3 TRBV7-2 . .
TGTGCCAGCAGCTTGGCAGGGGCCCCACGGAACACTGAAGCTTTCTTT CASSLAGAPRNTEAFF TRBJ1-1 TRBV5-5 . .
TGTGCCAGCAGCCGGGACAGCGGAAATGAGCAGTTCTTC CASSRDSGNEQFF TRBJ2-1 TRBV2 TRBD1 .
TGTGCCAGCAGTCCTAACACCGGGGAGCTGTTTTTT CASSPNTGELFF TRBJ2-2 TRBV7-9 . once
TGTGCCAGCAGTGTCTTAGCCTACGAGCAGTACTTC CASSVLAYEQYF TRBJ2-7 TRBV2 . few
TGTGCCAGCAGCTTAACCCGGGACAGGGCCTATGGCTACACCTTC CASSLTRDRAYGYTF TRBJ1-2 TRBV7-2 TRBD1 .
TGTGCCAGCTCAGAAGAACCAGACAGCCAAGAGACCCAGTACTTC CASSEEPDSQETQYF TRBJ2-5 TRBV18 . .